The clone carrying this TCR beta chain was found many times. Its antigen remains unidentified. The sample originates from a study of T cells in Graves' hyperthyroidism and ophthalmopathy. RNA transcripts were the template for amplifying TCR beta CDR3 regions. HTBI primers were employed in a first-round RT-PCR of the TCR CDR3. From the multiplex PCR reads, TCRdb called clonotypes with MiXCR, one entry per CDR3 protein. The sample comprises about 98,000 distinct CDR3 sequences, 35% to 45% of which are singletons, and roughly 10% rests with the top ten. General observations from the study: Onset of ophthalmopathy came a median 6.5 months after the model predicted it.

Over 18 months, lack of ophthalmopathy progression marked Graves' hyperthyroidism as stable. Patients showing uncontrolled infection, other autoimmune disease, pregnancy or lactation were ineligible. V lost 4 bases to trimming and J lost 3 bases, with 19 bases between them. This CDR3 spans 16 amino acids. Germline loops: CDR1 SGHTA, CDR2 FQGNSA. The J gene is TRBJ2-7, the V gene TRBV7-2, with D uncertain. This clonotype was obtained from a woman between 25 and 40 years old with Graves' hyperthyroidism. Material: peripheral blood or thyroid tissue (not recorded which). CDR3: CASSSLVPRIVYEQYF. The CDR3 DNA is TGTGCCAGCAGCTCTCTAGTACCGAGAATTGTCTACGAGCAGTACTTC.